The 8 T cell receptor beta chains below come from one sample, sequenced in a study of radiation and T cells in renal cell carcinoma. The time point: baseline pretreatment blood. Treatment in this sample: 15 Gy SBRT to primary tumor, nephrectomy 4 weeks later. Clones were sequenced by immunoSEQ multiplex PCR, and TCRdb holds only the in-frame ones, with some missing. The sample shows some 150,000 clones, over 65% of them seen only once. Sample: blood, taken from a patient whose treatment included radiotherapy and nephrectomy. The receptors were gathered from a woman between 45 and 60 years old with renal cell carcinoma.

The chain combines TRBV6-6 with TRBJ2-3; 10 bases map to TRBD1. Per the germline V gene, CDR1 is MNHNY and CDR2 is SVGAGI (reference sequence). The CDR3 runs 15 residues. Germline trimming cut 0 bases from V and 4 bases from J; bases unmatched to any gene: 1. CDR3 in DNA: TGTGCCAGCAGTTACTCGACAGGGGGCGCAGATACGCAGTATTTT. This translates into CASSYSTGGADTQYF.

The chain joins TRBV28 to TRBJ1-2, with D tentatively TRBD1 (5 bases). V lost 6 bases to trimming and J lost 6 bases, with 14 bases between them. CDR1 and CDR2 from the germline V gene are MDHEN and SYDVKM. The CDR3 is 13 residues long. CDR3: CASRFGGTHGYTF. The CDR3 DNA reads TGTGCCAGCAGATTTGGGGGGACCCATGGCTACACCTTC.

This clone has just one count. CDR3: CASSEALASGRVWQYF. The CDR3 DNA is TGTGCCAGCAGTGAAGCGCTTGCTAGCGGGCGGGTCTGGCAGTACTTC. The rearrangement links TRBV2 to TRBJ2-7; 8 positions agree with TRBD2. The V gene end was trimmed by 0 bases and the J gene end by 9 bases; junction bases not matched to a gene: 13. CDR3 length: 16 residues. In germline, CDR1 is SNHLY, CDR2 FYNNEI.

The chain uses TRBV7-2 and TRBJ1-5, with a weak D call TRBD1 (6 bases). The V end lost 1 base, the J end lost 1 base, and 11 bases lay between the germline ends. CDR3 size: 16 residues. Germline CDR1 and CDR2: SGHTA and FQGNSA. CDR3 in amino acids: CASSLEWGRSNQPQHF. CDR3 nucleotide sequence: TGTGCCAGCAGCTTAGAGTGGGGGCGAAGCAATCAGCCCCAGCATTTT.

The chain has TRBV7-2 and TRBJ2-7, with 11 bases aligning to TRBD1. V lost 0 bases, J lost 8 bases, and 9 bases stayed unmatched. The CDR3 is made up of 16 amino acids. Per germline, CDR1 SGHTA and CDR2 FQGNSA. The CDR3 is CASSLAWAGQGAKQYF. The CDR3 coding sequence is TGTGCCAGCAGCTTAGCGTGGGCAGGACAGGGGGCAAAGCAGTACTTC.

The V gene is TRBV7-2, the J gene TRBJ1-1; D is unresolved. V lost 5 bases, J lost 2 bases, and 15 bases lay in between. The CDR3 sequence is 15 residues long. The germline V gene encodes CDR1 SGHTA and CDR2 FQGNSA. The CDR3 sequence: CASSPVGRLNTEAFF. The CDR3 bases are TGTGCCAGCAGCCCCGTCGGTCGGCTAAACACTGAAGCTTTCTTT.

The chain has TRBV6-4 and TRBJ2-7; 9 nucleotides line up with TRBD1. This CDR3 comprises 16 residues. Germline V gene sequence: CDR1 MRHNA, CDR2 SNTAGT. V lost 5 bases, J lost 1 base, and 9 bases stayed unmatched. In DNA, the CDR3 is TGTGCCAGCAGTCCTTCACAGGGGGCAATTTCCTACGAGCAGTACTTC. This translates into CASSPSQGAISYEQYF.

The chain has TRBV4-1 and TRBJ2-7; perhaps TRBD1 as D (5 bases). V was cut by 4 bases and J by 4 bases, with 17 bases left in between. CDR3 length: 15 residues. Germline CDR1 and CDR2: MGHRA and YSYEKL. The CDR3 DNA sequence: TGCGCCAGCAGCCGTCAGACACAGGAGCTTTACGAGCAGTACTTC. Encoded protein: CASSRQTQELYEQYF.